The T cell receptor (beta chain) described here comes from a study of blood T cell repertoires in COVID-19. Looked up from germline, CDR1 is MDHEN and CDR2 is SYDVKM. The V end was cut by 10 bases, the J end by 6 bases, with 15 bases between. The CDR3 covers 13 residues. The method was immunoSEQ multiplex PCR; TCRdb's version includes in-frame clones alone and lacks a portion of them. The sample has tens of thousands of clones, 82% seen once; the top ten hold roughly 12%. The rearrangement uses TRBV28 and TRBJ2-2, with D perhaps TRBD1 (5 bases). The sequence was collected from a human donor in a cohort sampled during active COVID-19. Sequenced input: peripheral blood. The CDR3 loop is CATRLGAPGELFF. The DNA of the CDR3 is TGTGCCACCCGCCTAGGGGCCCCCGGGGAGCTGTTTTTT.